This is a list of T cell receptor beta chains from one sample in a study of CD8 T cells in ankylosing spondylitis. TCRdb redid the calling of the 5' RACE reads with MiXCR, one entry per CDR3 protein. The sample yields about 240,000 distinct CDR3 sequences, about 9.1% seen once. Sequencing was done on a sample of blood, either unsorted or a sorted T cell fraction (not recorded which). Receptor source: a male donor with ankylosing spondylitis or in good health (not recorded which). Each CDR3 is given with its conserved first and last residue. The D gene is left open where the match is weak. A row's size may be missing; if present it is once, few, many or a size class.

clone_size	v_call	d_call	j_call	cdr3_aa	cdr3_nt
many	TRBV5-1	.	TRBJ1-1	CASSLGGMGTEAFF	TGCGCCAGCAGCTTGGGAGGGATGGGAACTGAAGCTTTCTTT
many	TRBV7-9	TRBD1	TRBJ1-1	CATGTVMNTEAFF	TGTGCCACGGGGACAGTGATGAACACTGAAGCTTTCTTT
.	TRBV5-4	.	TRBJ1-1	CASSIGTPMNTEAFF	TGTGCCAGCAGCATCGGGACACCAATGAACACTGAAGCTTTCTTT
few	TRBV20-1	TRBD1	TRBJ1-1	CSASPRGRGNTEAFF	TGCAGTGCTTCTCCGAGGGGGCGGGGGAACACTGAAGCTTTCTTT
many	TRBV6-5	.	TRBJ2-3	CASSYSGAPDTQYF	TGTGCCAGCAGTTACTCGGGGGCCCCAGATACGCAGTATTTT
many	TRBV5-6	TRBD1	TRBJ2-3	CASSFQGADTQYF	TGTGCCAGCAGCTTCCAGGGGGCAGATACGCAGTATTTT
.	TRBV7-9	.	TRBJ2-7	CASSLGAHEQYF	TGTGCCAGCAGCTTGGGTGCCCACGAGCAGTACTTC
few	TRBV27	.	TRBJ2-3	CASSSPTDTQYF	TGTGCCAGCAGTTCGCCAACAGATACGCAGTATTTT
many	TRBV4-1	.	TRBJ1-4	CASSQEVLTNEKLFF	TGCGCCAGCAGCCAAGAGGTCCTTACTAATGAAAAACTGTTTTTT
few	TRBV7-9	.	TRBJ2-7	CARPDSEQYF	TGTGCCAGACCCGACAGCGAGCAGTACTTC
.	TRBV19	.	TRBJ2-7	CASSNLKGCEQYF	TGTGCCAGTAGTAACCTCAAGGGCTGCGAGCAGTACTTC
many	TRBV20-1	.	TRBJ1-2	CSARREQGSRGYTF	TGCAGTGCTAGGCGGGAACAGGGATCTAGAGGCTACACCTTC
many	TRBV10-3	TRBD1	TRBJ2-7	CAIGTANSYEQYF	TGTGCCATCGGGACAGCGAACTCCTACGAGCAGTACTTC
.	TRBV7-6	.	TRBJ2-7	CASSPPGSSYGQYF	TGTGCCAGCAGCCCCCCCGGAAGCTCCTACGGGCAGTACTTC
many	TRBV10-3	.	TRBJ2-1	CAIKASDEQFF	TGTGCCATCAAAGCTAGCGATGAGCAGTTCTTC
many	TRBV7-2	.	TRBJ2-7	CASSLSRPQGEQYF	TGTGCCAGCAGCTTATCTCGACCCCAGGGGGAGCAGTACTTC
.	TRBV6-2/TRBV6-3	.	TRBJ2-5	CASSYSISGPPLRETQYF	TGTGCCAGCAGTTACTCGATCAGTGGACCCCCCCTTCGGGAGACCCAGTACTTC
many	TRBV29-1	.	TRBJ2-5	CSVETLETQYF	TGCAGCGTTGAAACCCTGGAGACCCAGTACTTC
few	TRBV14	.	TRBJ2-1	CASSQERQIEQFF	TGTGCCAGCAGCCAGGAGAGACAGATTGAGCAGTTCTTC
many	TRBV20-1	.	TRBJ2-3	CSASKGFGTDTQYF	TGCAGTGCTAGTAAAGGCTTTGGCACAGATACGCAGTATTTT
many	TRBV5-4	TRBD1	TRBJ2-1	CASSSREQGAYNEQFF	TGTGCCAGCAGCTCGCGAGAACAGGGGGCGTACAATGAGCAGTTCTTC
many	TRBV3-1	.	TRBJ2-2	CASSRVGELFF	TGTGCCAGCAGCCGGGTCGGGGAGCTGTTTTTT
.	TRBV20-1	TRBD1	TRBJ1-2	CSATTGGAYGYTF	TGCAGTGCGACGACAGGGGGCGCCTATGGCTACACCTTC
many	TRBV7-2	TRBD1	TRBJ1-6	CASSLKGTGNSPLHF	TGTGCCAGCAGCTTAAAAGGGACAGGAAATTCACCCCTCCACTTT
many	TRBV10-3	.	TRBJ1-5	CAISNRTSESNQPQHF	TGTGCCATCTCCAACAGGACCTCGGAAAGCAATCAGCCCCAGCATTTT
few	TRBV29-1	TRBD1	TRBJ1-1	CSVEPGQGVQGTEAFF	TGCAGCGTTGAACCGGGACAGGGGGTGCAAGGTACTGAAGCTTTCTTT
many	TRBV12-3/TRBV12-4	.	TRBJ1-6	CASSPYGNSPLHF	TGTGCCAGCAGCCCCTACGGCAATTCACCCCTCCACTTT
few	TRBV19	.	TRBJ1-4	CASRGRGLSNEKLFF	TGTGCCAGTCGGGGGAGAGGCTTATCTAATGAAAAACTGTTTTTT
many	TRBV6-2/TRBV6-3	.	TRBJ1-4	CAGRGTDNEKLFF	TGTGCCGGGCGCGGAACAGATAATGAAAAACTGTTTTTT
many	TRBV7-9	.	TRBJ2-1	CASIMRGVSYNEQFF	TGTGCCAGCATCATGAGGGGGGTTTCGTACAATGAGCAGTTCTTC
many	TRBV20-1	.	TRBJ2-1	CSARDDRGSYNEQFF	TGCAGTGCTAGAGATGATCGCGGCTCCTACAATGAGCAGTTCTTC
many	TRBV18	.	TRBJ2-7	CASSPFDPRDLSFYEQYF	TGTGCCAGCTCACCATTTGATCCAAGGGACCTGAGTTTTTACGAGCAGTACTTC
many	TRBV12-3/TRBV12-4	.	TRBJ2-2	CAIFQGSGELFF	TGTGCCATCTTCCAGGGTTCTGGGGAGCTGTTTTTT
many	TRBV12-3/TRBV12-4	.	TRBJ1-1	CASSGPNTEAFF	TGTGCCAGCAGTGGTCCGAACACTGAAGCTTTCTTT
few	TRBV20-1	TRBD1	TRBJ2-5	CCARALGTGGQETQYF	TGCTGTGCTAGAGCCCTTGGGACAGGGGGACAAGAGACCCAGTACTTC
.	TRBV7-2	TRBD1	TRBJ2-3	CASSTGGQGGTDTQYF	TGTGCCAGCAGCACGGGTGGACAGGGAGGCACAGATACGCAGTATTTT
many	TRBV4-1	TRBD1	TRBJ2-1	CASSGTGRYNEQFF	TGCGCCAGCAGCGGGACAGGGCGGTACAATGAGCAGTTCTTC
many	TRBV7-9	.	TRBJ2-3	CASSLARADTQYF	TGTGCCAGCAGCTTAGCAAGGGCAGATACGCAGTATTTT
many	TRBV10-3	.	TRBJ2-7	CAIRTLNYEQYF	TGTGCCATCAGGACTCTCAACTACGAGCAGTACTTC
.	TRBV12-3/TRBV12-4	.	TRBJ2-7	CASSASLRGSEYF	TGTGCCAGCAGTGCCTCGTTGAGGGGGTCGGAGTACTTC
few	TRBV5-5	.	TRBJ1-6	CASSLEGGRVNSPLHF	TGTGCCAGCAGCTTAGAAGGGGGAAGGGTCAATTCACCCCTCCACTTT
many	TRBV20-1	TRBD2	TRBJ2-1	CSARDRELAGGNEQFF	TGCAGTGCTAGAGACAGGGAACTAGCGGGAGGGAATGAGCAGTTCTTC
many	TRBV29-1	.	TRBJ2-5	CSVEDVHGEIQETQYF	TGCAGCGTTGAAGATGTCCACGGCGAAATACAAGAGACCCAGTACTTC
many	TRBV12-3/TRBV12-4	.	TRBJ1-4	CASSSFGQPNEKLFF	TGTGCCAGCAGTTCCTTTGGACAGCCCAATGAAAAACTGTTTTTT
many	TRBV2	TRBD2	TRBJ2-5	CASSKAGARHIETQYF	TGTGCCAGCAGCAAAGCGGGAGCGCGTCATATAGAGACCCAGTACTTC